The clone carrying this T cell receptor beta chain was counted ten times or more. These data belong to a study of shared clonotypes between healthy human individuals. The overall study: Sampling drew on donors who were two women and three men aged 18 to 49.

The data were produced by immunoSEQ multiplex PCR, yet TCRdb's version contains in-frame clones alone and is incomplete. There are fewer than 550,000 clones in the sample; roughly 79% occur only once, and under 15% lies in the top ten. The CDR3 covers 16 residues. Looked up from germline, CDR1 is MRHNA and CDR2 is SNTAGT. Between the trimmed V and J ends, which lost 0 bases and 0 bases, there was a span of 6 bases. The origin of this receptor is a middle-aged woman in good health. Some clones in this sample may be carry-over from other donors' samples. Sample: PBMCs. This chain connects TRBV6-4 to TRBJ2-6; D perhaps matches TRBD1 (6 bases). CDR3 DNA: TGTGCCAGCAGTGACTCGGACAGCTCTGGGGCCAACGTCCTGACTTTC. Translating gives CASSDSDSSGANVLTF.